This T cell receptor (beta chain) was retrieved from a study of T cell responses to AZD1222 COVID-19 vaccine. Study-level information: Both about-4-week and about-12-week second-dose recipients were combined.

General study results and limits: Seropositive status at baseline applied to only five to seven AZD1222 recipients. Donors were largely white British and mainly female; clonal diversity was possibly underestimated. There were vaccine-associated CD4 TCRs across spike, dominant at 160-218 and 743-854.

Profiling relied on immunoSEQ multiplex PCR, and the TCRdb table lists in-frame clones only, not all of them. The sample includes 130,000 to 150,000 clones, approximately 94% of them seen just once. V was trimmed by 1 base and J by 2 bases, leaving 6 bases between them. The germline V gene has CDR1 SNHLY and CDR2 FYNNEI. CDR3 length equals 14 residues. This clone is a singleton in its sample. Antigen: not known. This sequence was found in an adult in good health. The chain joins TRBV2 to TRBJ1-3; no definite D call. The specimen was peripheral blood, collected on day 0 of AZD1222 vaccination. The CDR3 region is CASSEVSTGNTIYF. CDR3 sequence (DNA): TGTGCCAGCAGTGAAGTATCGACTGGAAACACCATATATTTT.